This T cell receptor beta chain was identified during a study of PD-L1 blockade in urothelial cancer. Study-wide context: Samples of blood were analyzed 3 weeks (second dose) and 6 weeks after treatment start. General study findings and limits: Tumor-associated clones in blood expanded more at 3 weeks in durable-benefit patients.

Time point given: peripheral blood 6 weeks after treatment start. Regarding this clone: Its specificity is unknown. Other DNA sequences from this sample encode an identical CDR3 as well.

TCRdb keeps only in-frame clones here, not all; method: immunoSEQ multiplex PCR. The table includes over 20,000 clones, approximately 90% detected once. The clonotype originates from a woman in her sixties or seventies with urothelial cancer. The specimen was PBMCs, collected around atezolizumab (anti-PD-L1) treatment.

CDR3 region: CASRGLPSTDTQYF. In nucleotides, the CDR3 is TGCGCCAGCAGGGGACTACCCAGCACAGATACGCAGTATTTT. The chain carries TRBV5-1 and TRBJ2-3, with TRBD2 identical over 7 bases. Trimming took 5 bases from V and 0 from J; bases not matched to a gene: 3. Germline loops: CDR1 SGHRS, CDR2 YFSETQ. This CDR3 is 14 amino acids long. Supplemented by reference TRBV5-1 and TRBJ2-3, the full variable domain reads KAGVTQTPRYLIKTRGQQVTLSCSPISGHRSVSWYQQTPGQGLQFLFEYFSETQRNKGNFPGRFSGRQFSNSRSEMNVSTLELGDSALYLCASRGLPSTDTQYFGPGTRLTVL.